The 16 T cell receptor beta chains given below trace back to one sample, sequenced in a study of T-cell reconstitution after alpha-beta-depleted transplantation in children. The library targeted TCRbeta and was prepared with unique molecular identifiers. TCRdb called the PCR reads again in MiXCR, with one record for every CDR3 protein. Of 450,000 to 500,000 distinct CDR3 sequences listed, roughly an eighth are singletons. This sample comprised PBMCs from the stem cell graft donor, obtained from the stem cell graft. These receptors originate from a human donor who donated a stem cell graft to a child with combined immunodeficiency.

This clonotype was seen many times. The chain joins TRBV12-3 or TRBV12-4 to TRBJ1-2; 8 bases line up with TRBD1. The CDR3 spans 15 residues. Trimming removed 4 bases from V and 8 bases from J; junction bases left unmatched: 12. The CDR3 region has the DNA TGTGCCAGCAGTTCCTCGACAGGGGCGGCTGCGGGCTACACCTTC. Translated, it gives CASSSSTGAAAGYTF.

The table lists this clonotype with many counts. The V call is TRBV5-1, the J call TRBJ2-1; TRBD2 might be the D (7 bases). Germline V gene data show CDR1 as SGHRS and CDR2 as YFSETQ. V was clipped by 1 base and J by 2 bases, with 10 bases between them. The CDR3 consists of 15 residues. CDR3: CASSLRGGTYNEQFF. CDR3 coding DNA: TGCGCCAGCAGCTTGAGGGGGGGAACCTACAATGAGCAGTTCTTC.

The CDR3 region is CASSDFRYNSPLHF. CDR3 sequence (DNA): TGTGCCAGCAGTGATTTCCGTTATAATTCACCCCTCCACTTT. The chain employs TRBV2 and TRBJ1-6; D remains unclear. Looked up from germline, CDR1 is SNHLY and CDR2 is FYNNEI. Trimming took off 3 bases at V and 4 bases at J, with 7 bases between the two ends. CDR3 length: 14 amino acids.

This clonotype was seen a handful of times. This chain links TRBV10-3 with TRBJ2-5; D not resolved. From germline, CDR1 is ENHRY and CDR2 SYGVKD. V shed 4 bases and J shed 0 bases, with 15 bases lying between them. The CDR3 has 16 amino acids. The DNA for the CDR3 is TGTGCCATCAGTGGATTCCCCGCGGTCGACCAAGAGACCCAGTACTTC. It is translated as CAISGFPAVDQETQYF.

This clonotype was counted a few times. CDR3 region: CASSPRGAGSDTQYF. The CDR3 DNA reads TGTGCCAGCAGCCCCCGCGGTGCGGGGTCAGATACGCAGTATTTT. V gene TRBV7-9 combines with J gene TRBJ2-3; D might be TRBD2 (6 bases). With 5 bases removed from V and 4 bases from J, the gap between germline ends came to 16 bases. Germline CDR1 SEHNR, CDR2 FQNEAQ (reference sequence). The CDR3 consists of 15 residues.

The CDR3 nucleotides read TGTGCCAGCAGTTTCCGCGCCGGCGGGGGGGCCTACAATGAGCAGTTCTTC. It codes for CASSFRAGGGAYNEQFF. V is TRBV7-8 and J is TRBJ2-1, with TRBD2 matching 9 bases. CDR1 SGHVS and CDR2 FQNEAQ come from the germline V gene. The CDR3 sequence is 17 residues long. Trimming at V came to 6 bases and at J to 2 bases, leaving 11 bases not matched to a gene. Using reference TRBV7-8 and TRBJ2-1 for the parts outside the CDR3, the full variable domain is GAGVSQSPRYKVAKRGQDVALRCDPISGHVSLFWYQQALGQGPEFLTYFQNEAQLDKSGLPSDRFFAERPEGSVSTLKIQRTQQEDSAVYLCASSFRAGGGAYNEQFFGPGTRLTVL.

V and J are TRBV7-9 and TRBJ2-2; no firm D call. The germline V gene encodes CDR1 SEHNR and CDR2 FQNEAQ (reference sequence). The germline V and J ends were trimmed by 7 bases and 1 base, with 7 bases remaining between them. This CDR3 has 13 residues. This CDR3 reads CASMGRNTGELFF. The CDR3 DNA is TGTGCCAGCATGGGTAGGAACACCGGGGAGCTGTTTTTT. Variable domain in full (rest from reference TRBV7-9 and TRBJ2-2): DTGVSQNPRHKITKRGQNVTFRCDPISEHNRLYWYRQTLGQGPEFLTYFQNEAQLEKSRLLSDRFSAERPKGSFSTLEIQRTEQGDSAMYLCASMGRNTGELFFGEGSRLTVL.

This clonotype turned up a few times. The chain joins TRBV3-1 to TRBJ2-2, with 7 bases matching TRBD1. The CDR3 is made up of 14 amino acids. The germline gives CDR1 LGHDT, CDR2 YNNKEL (reference sequence). The junction had 2 bases not matched to a gene; V was cut back by 1 base and J by 6 bases. CDR3 nucleotides: TGTGCCAGCAGCCAAGTGAGGGGGCCCGGGGAGCTGTTTTTT. This encodes CASSQVRGPGELFF.

This clonotype has a count of ten or more. The CDR3 here is CATSRGQGVGNEQYF. CDR3 coding DNA: TGTGCCACCAGCAGAGGCCAGGGGGTAGGGAACGAGCAGTACTTC. The rearrangement joins TRBV15 to TRBJ2-7; TRBD1 aligns across 7 bases. V was clipped by 1 base and J by 5 bases; unmatched bases: 8. Germline CDR1 is LNHNV and CDR2 is YYDKDF (reference sequence). The CDR3 sequence is 15 residues long.

This clonotype was observed many times. The gene calls are TRBV7-8 and TRBJ1-1; D might be TRBD1 (6 bases). The CDR3 covers 15 residues. V was trimmed by 7 bases and J by 0 bases, leaving 15 bases between them. Germline V gives CDR1 SGHVS, CDR2 FQNEAQ. CDR3 coding DNA: TGTGCCAGCATTCTCCACAGGGCTATGAACACTGAAGCTTTCTTT. Translating it yields CASILHRAMNTEAFF.

This clonotype was seen a handful of times. The chain is built from TRBV10-1 and TRBJ2-3; maybe TRBD2 (6 bases). Trimming took off 1 base at V and 6 bases at J, with 8 bases between the two ends. CDR3 length: 13 residues. The germline V gene has CDR1 WNHNN and CDR2 SYGVQD (reference sequence). CDR3 loop: CASSEYSGDTQYF. The DNA for the CDR3 is TGCGCCAGCAGTGAGTATAGCGGTGATACGCAGTATTTT.

The rearrangement uses TRBV11-2 and TRBJ2-7; TRBD1 agrees at 8 bases. Germline-derived CDR1 and CDR2 are SGHAT and FQNNGV. The CDR3 sequence is 17 residues long. J gave up 7 bases and V 5 bases, and 19 bases lay outside the gene matches. The CDR3 region is CASSPFGQGPAIGEQYF. The DNA of the CDR3 is TGTGCCAGCAGCCCCTTCGGACAGGGTCCAGCGATCGGGGAGCAGTACTTC.

This clonotype was recorded many times. The DNA for the CDR3 is TGCGCCAGCAGCCACGGGACAGGGAGATTGTTCAACACTGAAGCTTTCTTT. Translating it yields CASSHGTGRLFNTEAFF. The chain has TRBV5-1 and TRBJ1-1, with 9 bases matching TRBD1. The CDR3 runs to 17 residues. The J segment lost 2 bases and the V segment lost 4 bases, leaving 12 bases of the junction unmatched. From germline, CDR1 is SGHRS and CDR2 YFSETQ.

This clonotype was counted a few times. This rearrangement joins TRBV4-1 to TRBJ1-2; 7 bases line up with TRBD1. The CDR3 has 17 residues. From germline, CDR1 is MGHRA and CDR2 YSYEKL. V lost 3 bases and J lost 0; bases outside the gene matches: 10. The CDR3: CASSHHLPGTANYGYTF. CDR3 nucleotide sequence: TGCGCCAGCAGCCATCACCTTCCCGGGACAGCTAACTATGGCTACACCTTC.

This sequence joins TRBV12-3 or TRBV12-4 and TRBJ1-6; D perhaps matches TRBD1 (6 bases). CDR3 size: 13 residues. The V and J ends lost 7 bases and 6 bases respectively, with 10 bases between them. The CDR3 loop is CASNGGGNSPLHF. The DNA of the CDR3 is TGTGCCAGCAATGGGGGCGGTAATTCACCCCTCCACTTT.

In this sample, this clonotype turned up a few times. This chain uses TRBV12-5 with TRBJ2-3, with D possibly being TRBD1 or TRBD2 (6 bases each). V shed 1 base and J shed 12 bases, with 11 bases lying between them. From germline, CDR1 is LGHNT and CDR2 FRNRAP. The CDR3 consists of 12 residues. The CDR3 region is CASGLDGGRQYF. The CDR3 DNA is TGTGCTAGTGGTTTGGACGGGGGCCGCCAGTATTTT.